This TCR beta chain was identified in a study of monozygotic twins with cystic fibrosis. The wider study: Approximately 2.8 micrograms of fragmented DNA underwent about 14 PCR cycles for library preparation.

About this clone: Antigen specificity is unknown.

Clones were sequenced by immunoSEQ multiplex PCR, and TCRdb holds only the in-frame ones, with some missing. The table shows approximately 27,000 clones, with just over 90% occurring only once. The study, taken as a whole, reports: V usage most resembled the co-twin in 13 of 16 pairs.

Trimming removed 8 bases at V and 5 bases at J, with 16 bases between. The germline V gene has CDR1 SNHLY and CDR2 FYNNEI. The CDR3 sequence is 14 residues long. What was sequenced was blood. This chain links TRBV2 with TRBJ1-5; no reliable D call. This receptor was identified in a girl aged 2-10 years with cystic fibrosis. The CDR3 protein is CASASRVLHQPQHF. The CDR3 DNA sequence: TGTGCCAGCGCTAGTCGAGTCCTCCATCAGCCCCAGCATTTT.